What follows are 32 T cell receptor beta chains derived from one specimen sequenced in a study of blood T cell repertoires in COVID-19. Produced via immunoSEQ multiplex PCR; TCRdb's table is partial and in-frame only. Here the sample spans fewer than 30,000 clones, 90% to 95% being singletons. The sample was peripheral blood. The receptors derive from a woman in her sixties or seventies with COVID-19, enrolled during active disease.

This clone was seen only once. The J gene is TRBJ1-3, the V gene TRBV2; no firm D call. Germline V CDR1 and CDR2: SNHLY, FYNNEI. V dropped 5 bases and J dropped 0 bases, with 14 bases sitting between them. CDR3 length: 16 amino acids. CDR3 amino acids: CASSRSDTASGNTIYF. The CDR3 coding sequence is TGTGCCAGCAGTCGCAGCGATACTGCCTCTGGAAACACCATATATTTT.

The chain recombines TRBV6-1 with TRBJ2-7; 12 positions agree with TRBD2. Germline loops: CDR1 MNHNS, CDR2 SASEGT. The CDR3 covers 16 residues. The trim removed 4 bases at V and 4 bases at J, leaving 8 bases unmatched. Here the CDR3 reads CASSAPTSGRIYEQYF. In nucleotides, the CDR3 is TGTGCCAGCAGTGCCCCGACTAGCGGGAGAATATACGAGCAGTACTTC.

The chain couples TRBV28 to TRBJ1-5; the D is unclear. V was clipped by 5 bases and J by 7 bases, with 18 bases between them. The CDR3 extends over 15 amino acids. The V gene's germline CDR1 is MDHEN and CDR2 SYDVKM. The DNA for the CDR3 is TGTGCCAGCAGTCCAGGTCCGGGCGGGCGGCAGCCCCAGCATTTT. Its translation: CASSPGPGGRQPQHF.

This clone has only one observation. DNA of the CDR3: TGTGCCAGCAGTTCCCTAGCGGGAGGCTCGGCCGAGCAGTACTTC. As protein: CASSSLAGGSAEQYF. J is TRBJ2-7 and V is TRBV28; 11 bases are shared with TRBD2. This CDR3 region has 15 residues. Unmatched junction bases numbered 8, after V lost 4 bases and J lost 6 bases. CDR1 is MDHEN and CDR2 is SYDVKM in the germline V gene.

The chain uses TRBV5-1 and TRBJ2-3; 9 bases are a match to TRBD1. The length of the CDR3 is 15 residues. Germline values: CDR1 SGHRS, CDR2 YFSETQ. Trimming cost V 0 bases and J 5 bases; bases outside gene matches: 4. This CDR3 is CASSLGQGDVDTQYF. CDR3 in DNA: TGCGCCAGCAGCTTGGGACAGGGGGATGTAGATACGCAGTATTTT.

This clone showed up just once. This chain links TRBV28 with TRBJ1-4, with no clear D. In germline, CDR1 is MDHEN, CDR2 SYDVKM. Trimming left V 6 bases short and J 3 bases short, with 17 bases between. There are 16 residues in the CDR3. This CDR3 is CASRNPHVAANEKLFF. CDR3 nucleotides: TGTGCCAGCAGAAACCCCCACGTGGCAGCTAATGAAAAACTGTTTTTT.

This clone was picked up a small number of times. The chain has TRBV19 and TRBJ2-7; 10 nucleotides agree with TRBD1. The CDR3 is 14 amino acids. V was clipped by 5 bases and J by 7 bases; unmatched bases: 8. Germline V gives CDR1 LNHDA, CDR2 SQIVND (reference sequence). In DNA form, the CDR3 reads TGTGCCAGTAGTGTCGACAGGGGGCGTCAGGAGCAGTACTTC. This sequence encodes CASSVDRGRQEQYF. The full variable domain, rest sourced from reference TRBV19 and TRBJ2-7, is DGGITQSPKYLFRKEGQNVTLSCEQNLNHDAMYWYRQDPGQGLRLIYYSQIVNDFQKGDIAEGYSVSREKKESFPLTVTSAQKNPTAFYLCASSVDRGRQEQYFGPGTRLTVT.

In nucleotides, the CDR3 is TGTGCCAGCAGCCAAGAAAGTCAGGGGGCGGTCGGCTACACCTTC. It codes for CASSQESQGAVGYTF. The chain couples TRBV4-2 to TRBJ1-2; 8 bases agree with TRBD1. This CDR3 is 15 amino acids long. Germline CDR1 is LGHNA and CDR2 is YNFKEQ. V trimming: 0 bases; J trimming: 8 bases; junction bases outside the gene matches: 8.

This clone was seen a handful of times. The chain joins TRBV30 to TRBJ2-7; D may be TRBD1 (5 bases). The CDR3 sequence is 12 residues long. V lost 2 bases and J lost 1, with 6 bases in between. Germline lookup yields CDR1 GTSNPN and CDR2 SVGIG (reference sequence). In nucleotides, the CDR3 is TGTGCCTGGAGTAGGGGTTCCTACGAGCAGTACTTC. Amino acids: CAWSRGSYEQYF.

The V and J genes are TRBV28 and TRBJ2-5, with TRBD2 matching 16 bases. Germline V lookup: CDR1 MDHEN, CDR2 SYDVKM. The CDR3 covers 15 residues. V gave up 5 bases and J gave up 6 bases; unmatched junction bases: 3. In DNA, the CDR3 is TGTGCCAGCAGTGGGACTAGCGGGAGGGGGAAGACCCAGTACTTC. This translates into CASSGTSGRGKTQYF.

J is TRBJ1-2 and V is TRBV28; 9 bases line up with TRBD1. The V gene end was trimmed by 3 bases and the J gene end by 6 bases; junction bases not matched to a gene: 14. Germline V lookup: CDR1 MDHEN, CDR2 SYDVKM. The CDR3 is 17 residues long. DNA for the CDR3: TGTGCCAGCAGTTTTCTCTCGGGGACAGGGATGAGTGATGGCTACACCTTC. Its translation is CASSFLSGTGMSDGYTF.

V usage is TRBV29-1 and J usage is TRBJ2-5, with 8 nucleotides matching TRBD2. V trimming: 4 bases; J trimming: 2 bases; junction bases outside the gene matches: 6. The CDR3 spans 14 residues. CDR1 is SQVTM and CDR2 is ANQGSEA in the germline V gene. CDR3 region: CSVGGGRSQETQYF. The DNA for the CDR3 is TGCAGCGTTGGGGGCGGGAGGTCACAAGAGACCCAGTACTTC.

The rearrangement joins TRBV5-1 to TRBJ1-2; 11 bases fit TRBD1. The CDR3 has 14 residues. With V trimmed by 4 bases and J by 8 bases, 7 bases remained unmatched. Germline V gives CDR1 SGHRS, CDR2 YFSETQ. This chain's CDR3 is CASSPGQGANGYTF. CDR3 coding DNA: TGCGCCAGCAGCCCCGGACAGGGGGCGAACGGCTACACCTTC.

The V call is TRBV10-3, the J call TRBJ2-1; D is uncertain. CDR1 ENHRY and CDR2 SYGVKD come from the germline V gene. The CDR3 runs 12 residues. V lost 2 bases, J lost 7 bases, and 6 bases lay in between. CDR3 in DNA: TGTGCCATCAGTGAGGCCACTAATGAGCAGTTCTTC. It codes for CAISEATNEQFF.

V gene TRBV30 combines with J gene TRBJ1-6, with a tentative D call TRBD1 (6 bases). The germline gives CDR1 GTSNPN, CDR2 SVGIG (reference sequence). The CDR3 spans 14 residues. The V end was cut by 6 bases, the J end by 7 bases, with 16 bases between. In nucleotides, the CDR3 is TGTGCCTGCTACCGCGGACAGAAGAATTCACCCCTCCACTTT. Translation gives CACYRGQKNSPLHF.

The CDR3 DNA is TGTGCCAGTAGTATCATGGACAGTGTCTATGGCTACACCTTC. Encoded protein: CASSIMDSVYGYTF. The chain joins TRBV19 to TRBJ1-2, with TRBD1 as a possible D gene (6 bases). V was pared by 3 bases and J by 4 bases, with 12 bases between. This CDR3 has 14 residues. Germline lookup yields CDR1 LNHDA and CDR2 SQIVND (reference sequence).

V gene TRBV7-9 combines with J gene TRBJ1-2; 7 bases fit TRBD1. Unmatched junction bases numbered 4, after V lost 4 bases and J lost 8 bases. CDR3 length: 12 amino acids. In germline, CDR1 is SEHNR, CDR2 FQNEAQ (reference sequence). CDR3 sequence (DNA): TGTGCCAGCAGCTCCCGACAGGGAGGCTACACCTTC. Translation gives CASSSRQGGYTF.

The sample holds one count of this clone. The chain is built from TRBV7-9 and TRBJ2-2; TRBD2 aligns across 8 bases. The CDR3 spans 17 residues. Trimming removed 5 bases from V and 5 bases from J; junction bases left unmatched: 13. CDR1 is SEHNR, CDR2 FQNEAQ, per germline (reference sequence). The CDR3 sequence is CASSPSLSGSFTGELFF. CDR3 coding DNA: TGTGCCAGCAGCCCTTCTTTAAGCGGGAGTTTTACCGGGGAGCTGTTTTTT.

This chain connects TRBV29-1 to TRBJ1-5; 7 nucleotides match TRBD1. The J segment lost 1 base and the V segment lost 4 bases, leaving 1 base of the junction unmatched. The CDR3 spans 13 residues. Germline CDR1 reads SQVTM; CDR2 reads ANQGSEA. The CDR3 here is CSVGDRSNQPQHF. CDR3 sequence (DNA): TGCAGCGTTGGGGACAGAAGCAATCAGCCCCAGCATTTT. The full variable domain, completed using reference TRBV29-1 and TRBJ1-5, is SAVISQKPSRDICQRGTSLTIQCQVDSQVTMMFWYRQQPGQSLTLIATANQGSEATYESGFVIDKFPISRPNLTFSTLTVSNMSPEDSSIYLCSVGDRSNQPQHFGDGTRLSIL.

This clone was seen more than once but under ten times. The chain combines TRBV19 with TRBJ2-7, with D perhaps matching TRBD1 (5 bases). The CDR3 covers 15 residues. Deletions cut 1 base from V and 5 bases from J, with 15 bases between. The germline gives CDR1 LNHDA, CDR2 SQIVND (reference sequence). The CDR3 DNA reads as TGTGCCAGTAGTATAGGGGGCGCAGTGGGCCACGAGCAGTACTTC. Its translation is CASSIGGAVGHEQYF.

V gene TRBV29-1 combines with J gene TRBJ2-1; TRBD2 matches 11 bases. Germline V gene data show CDR1 as SQVTM and CDR2 as ANQGSEA. After removal of 6 bases from V and 7 bases from J, the junction contained 8 bases not matched to a gene. The CDR3 runs 14 residues. The CDR3 sequence: CSVGLTSGTNEQFF. DNA for the CDR3: TGCAGCGTGGGCTTGACTAGCGGGACGAATGAGCAGTTCTTC.

The V gene is TRBV6-6, the J gene TRBJ1-1, with D perhaps matching TRBD1 (5 bases). V shed 5 bases and J shed 7 bases, with 11 bases lying between them. Per germline, CDR1 MNHNY and CDR2 SVGAGI (reference sequence). The CDR3 is 12 amino acids. The CDR3 spells CASSPSTDEAFF. For the CDR3, the DNA is TGTGCCAGCAGTCCTTCGACAGATGAAGCTTTCTTT.

V and J are TRBV6-5 and TRBJ1-5; 8 bases agree with TRBD1. The germline gives CDR1 MNHEY, CDR2 SVGAGI. The CDR3 covers 15 residues. The junction had 9 bases not matched to a gene; V was cut back by 6 bases and J by 5 bases. The CDR3 loop reads CASRRTGRVDQPQHF. DNA of the CDR3: TGTGCCAGCAGGAGGACAGGGAGAGTCGATCAGCCCCAGCATTTT.

The J gene is TRBJ1-3, the V gene TRBV5-1; no definite D call. Trimming took off 5 bases at V and 4 bases at J, with 10 bases between the two ends. CDR3 size: 13 residues. Germline loops: CDR1 SGHRS, CDR2 YFSETQ. CDR3 in amino acids: CASREGVGNTIYF. The CDR3 DNA reads as TGCGCCAGCAGAGAGGGAGTAGGAAACACCATATATTTT.

This rearrangement joins TRBV9 to TRBJ2-2, with 7 nucleotides matching TRBD2. V lost 7 bases, J lost 0 bases, and 3 bases stayed unmatched. This CDR3 contains 14 residues. Germline CDR1 is SGDLS and CDR2 is YYNGEE. Here the CDR3 DNA reads TGTGCCAGCCAAGGACTAGCGAACACCGGGGAGCTGTTTTTT. Translation: CASQGLANTGELFF. Filled out from reference TRBV9 and TRBJ2-2, the complete variable domain reads DSGVTQTPKHLITATGQRVTLRCSPRSGDLSVYWYQQSLDQGLQFLIQYYNGEERAKGNILERFSAQQFPDLHSELNLSSLELGDSALYFCASQGLANTGELFFGEGSRLTVL.

The chain carries TRBV18 and TRBJ1-5; D might be TRBD1 (6 bases). V lost 3 bases, J lost 5 bases, and 11 bases lay in between. Germline values: CDR1 KGHSH, CDR2 LQKENI. The CDR3 length is 14 residues. DNA for the CDR3: TGTGCCAGCTCACCGGACAGAAACGATCAGCCCCAGCATTTT. Its protein is CASSPDRNDQPQHF.

The chain is built from TRBV12-3 or TRBV12-4 and TRBJ2-7; possibly TRBD2 for D (6 bases). The germline V and J ends were trimmed by 7 bases and 5 bases, with 15 bases remaining between them. CDR3 length equals 13 residues. CDR3 sequence reads: CASKGGLADEQYF. CDR3 in DNA: TGTGCCAGCAAAGGAGGGTTAGCTGACGAGCAGTACTTC.

The CDR3 protein is CASSLELAGRTDTQYF. CDR3 DNA sequence: TGTGCCAGCAGCTTGGAACTAGCGGGACGCACAGATACGCAGTATTTT. The chain uses TRBV5-5 and TRBJ2-3; TRBD2 aligns across 10 bases. V shed 0 bases, J shed 1 base, and the junction held 2 bases outside the gene matches. Per the germline V gene, CDR1 is SGHKS and CDR2 is YYEKEE (reference sequence). This CDR3 comprises 16 residues. Complete variable domain (other parts from reference TRBV5-5 and TRBJ2-3): DAGVTQSPTHLIKTRGQQVTLRCSPISGHKSVSWYQQVLGQGPQFIFQYYEKEERGRGNFPDRFSARQFPNYSSELNVNALLLGDSALYLCASSLELAGRTDTQYFGPGTRLTVL.

This chain uses TRBV19 with TRBJ2-1, with 10 bases identical to TRBD2. Looked up from germline, CDR1 is LNHDA and CDR2 is SQIVND (reference sequence). The CDR3 extends over 15 amino acids. The ends lost 5 bases at V and 9 bases at J; junction bases unmatched: 10. Here the CDR3 reads CASSWTSGASREQFF. The CDR3, as DNA: TGTGCCAGTAGTTGGACTAGCGGAGCCTCTCGTGAGCAGTTCTTC. Together with reference TRBV19 and TRBJ2-1, the CDR3 gives the full variable domain: DGGITQSPKYLFRKEGQNVTLSCEQNLNHDAMYWYRQDPGQGLRLIYYSQIVNDFQKGDIAEGYSVSREKKESFPLTVTSAQKNPTAFYLCASSWTSGASREQFFGPGTRLTVL.

The genes are TRBV27 and TRBJ2-7; 7 nucleotides agree with TRBD2. The CDR3 covers 14 residues. CDR1 and CDR2 (germline): MNHEY, SMNVEV (reference sequence). V shed 7 bases and J 1 base; nucleotides not matched to a gene: 7. The CDR3 DNA follows: TGTGCCAGCACCCCTAGCGGCTTATCCTACGAGCAGTACTTC. This sequence encodes CASTPSGLSYEQYF.

Regarding this clone: Germline is not matched at one junction end, which may reflect a read error. The rearrangement joins TRBV7-9 to TRBJ2-3; D is possibly TRBD1 (5 bases). The germline V gene has CDR1 SEHNR and CDR2 FQNEAQ (reference sequence). The CDR3 totals 15 residues. The CDR3 sequence: CASSYGVPSTGTQYF. CDR3 DNA sequence: TGTGCCAGCAGCTACGGCGTACCAAGCACAGGTACGCAGTATTTT.

In the case of this clone: One end of the junction does not line up with germline, which may come from a read error. The rearrangement links TRBV29-1 to TRBJ1-4, with D possibly being TRBD1 (6 bases). The CDR3 extends over 13 amino acids. Germline CDR1 SQVTM, CDR2 ANQGSEA. CDR3 sequence reads: CSVQEGEGEKLFF. The DNA of the CDR3 is TGCAGCGTTCAAGAGGGGGAGGGGGAAAAACTGTTTTTT. The variable domain in full, completed from reference TRBV29-1 and TRBJ1-4, reads SAVISQKPSRDICQRGTSLTIQCQVDSQVTMMFWYRQQPGQSLTLIATANQGSEATYESGFVIDKFPISRPNLTFSTLTVSNMSPEDSSIYLCSVQEGEGEKLFFGSGTQLSVL.